Listed below are T cell receptor beta chains from one sample, sequenced in a study of shared clonotypes between healthy human individuals. Repertoires were generated with immunoSEQ multiplex PCR, while TCRdb's copy carries only in-frame clones and drops some. The profile shows about 2.4 million clones, around 94% of them singletons. The specimen was naive CD4+ T cells sorted from blood. Source of these receptors: a man aged 18-30 years in good health. CDR3s include the opening cysteine and the closing phenylalanine or tryptophan. D genes are given only for firm matches. Part of the rows lack a size; the others show once, few, many or a class for expanded clones.

V gene	J gene	clone size	D gene	CDR3 protein	CDR3 DNA
TRBV10-3	TRBJ1-2	-	-	CAISEGDTYGYTF	TGTGCCATCAGTGAGGGGGACACCTATGGCTACACCTTC
TRBV6-5	TRBJ2-7	-	-	CASSYLPDSYEQYF	TGTGCCAGCAGTTACTTGCCGGACTCCTACGAGCAGTACTTC
TRBV28	TRBJ1-1	once	-	CASSLQSWDTEAFF	TGTGCCAGCAGTCTACAATCCTGGGACACTGAAGCTTTCTTT
TRBV6-5	TRBJ2-4	-	-	CASRGTRGKNIQYF	TGTGCCAGCAGAGGGACACGGGGGAAAAACATTCAGTACTTC
TRBV5-5	TRBJ1-2	-	TRBD1	CASSLQGAVGYTF	TGTGCCAGCAGCTTGCAGGGGGCGGTTGGCTACACCTTC
TRBV2	TRBJ1-2	-	TRBD1	CASKYQGAIYGYTF	TGTGCCAGCAAGTATCAGGGGGCTATCTATGGCTACACCTTC
TRBV5-4	TRBJ1-4	-	-	CASSLEPIEKLFF	TGTGCCAGCAGCTTGGAGCCGATTGAAAAACTGTTTTTT
TRBV30	TRBJ1-4	-	-	CAWSVHTINEKLFF	TGTGCCTGGAGTGTACATACGATTAATGAAAAACTGTTTTTT
TRBV7-2	TRBJ2-7	-	-	CASSAPPYEQYF	TGTGCCAGCAGCGCACCGCCCTACGAGCAGTACTTC
TRBV5-1	TRBJ1-6	-	-	CASSNGPVGNSPLHF	TGCGCCAGCAGCAATGGCCCAGTCGGTAATTCACCCCTCCACTTT
TRBV5-4	TRBJ1-6	-	TRBD1	CASSSSQGIDNSPLHF	TGTGCCAGCAGTTCTTCACAGGGGATTGATAATTCACCCCTCCACTTT
TRBV28	TRBJ2-3	-	-	CASSLPDTQYF	TGTGCCAGCAGTTTACCTGATACGCAGTATTTT
TRBV9	TRBJ2-1	-	TRBD2	CASKPVFGASGGLTYNEQFF	TGTGCCAGCAAGCCGGTATTTGGGGCTAGCGGGGGCCTAACCTACAATGAGCAGTTCTTC
TRBV9	TRBJ1-6	-	TRBD1	CASSATDRETSPLHF	TGTGCCAGCAGCGCGACCGACAGGGAAACGTCACCCCTCCACTTT
TRBV5-1	TRBJ1-5	-	-	CASSLAGTGNQPQHF	TGCGCCAGCAGCTTGGCTGGGACGGGAAATCAGCCCCAGCATTTT
TRBV6-5	TRBJ2-1	-	TRBD2	CASSYGIAGGLNEQFF	TGTGCCAGCAGTTACGGAATAGCGGGAGGGCTCAATGAGCAGTTCTTC